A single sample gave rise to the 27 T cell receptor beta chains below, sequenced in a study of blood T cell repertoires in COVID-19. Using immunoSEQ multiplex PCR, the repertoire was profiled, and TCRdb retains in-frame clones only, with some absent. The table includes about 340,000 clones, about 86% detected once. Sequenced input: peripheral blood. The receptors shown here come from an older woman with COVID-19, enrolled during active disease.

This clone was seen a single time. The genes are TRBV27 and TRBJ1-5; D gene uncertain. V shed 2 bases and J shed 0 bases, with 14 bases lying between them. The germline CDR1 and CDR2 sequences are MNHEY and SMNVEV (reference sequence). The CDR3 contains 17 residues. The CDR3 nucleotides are TGTGCCAGCAGTTTAGGGCCCGGCCTCTATAGCAATCAGCCCCAGCATTTT. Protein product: CASSLGPGLYSNQPQHF.

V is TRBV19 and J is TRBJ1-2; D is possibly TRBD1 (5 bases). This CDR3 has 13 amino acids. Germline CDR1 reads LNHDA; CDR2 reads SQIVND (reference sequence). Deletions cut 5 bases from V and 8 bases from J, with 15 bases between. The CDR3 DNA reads TGTGCCAGTAGTGGGGGGAGGGCCCGCGGCTACACCTTC. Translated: CASSGGRARGYTF.

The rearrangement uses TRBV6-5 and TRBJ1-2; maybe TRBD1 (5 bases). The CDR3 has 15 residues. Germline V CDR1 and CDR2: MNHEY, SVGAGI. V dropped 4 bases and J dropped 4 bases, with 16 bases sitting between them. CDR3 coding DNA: TGTGCCAGCAGTTGGGGCTGGTCGGACGGCTATGGCTACACCTTC. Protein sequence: CASSWGWSDGYGYTF.

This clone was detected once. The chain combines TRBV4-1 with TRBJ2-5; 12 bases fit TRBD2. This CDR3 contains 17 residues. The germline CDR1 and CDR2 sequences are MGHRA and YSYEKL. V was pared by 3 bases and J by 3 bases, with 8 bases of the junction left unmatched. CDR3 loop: CASSHSGASGGEETQYF. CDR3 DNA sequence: TGCGCCAGCAGCCATTCTGGGGCTAGCGGGGGGGAAGAGACCCAGTACTTC.

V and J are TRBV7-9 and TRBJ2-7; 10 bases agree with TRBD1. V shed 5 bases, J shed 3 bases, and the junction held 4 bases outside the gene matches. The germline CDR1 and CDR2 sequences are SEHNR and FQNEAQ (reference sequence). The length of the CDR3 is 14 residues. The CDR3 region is CASSLTGGFYEQYF. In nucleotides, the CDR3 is TGTGCCAGCAGCCTGACAGGGGGCTTCTACGAGCAGTACTTC.

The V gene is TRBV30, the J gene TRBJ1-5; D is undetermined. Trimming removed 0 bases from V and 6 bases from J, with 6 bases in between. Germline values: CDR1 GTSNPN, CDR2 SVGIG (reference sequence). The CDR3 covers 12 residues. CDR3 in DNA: TGTGCCTGGAGTGTCGGTGGTCAGCCCCAGCATTTT. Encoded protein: CAWSVGGQPQHF. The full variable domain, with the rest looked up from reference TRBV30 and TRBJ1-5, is SQTIHQWPATLVQPVGSPLSLECTVEGTSNPNLYWYRQAAGRGLQLLFYSVGIGQISSEVPQNLSASRPQDRQFILSSKKLLLSDSGFYLCAWSVGGQPQHFGDGTRLSIL.

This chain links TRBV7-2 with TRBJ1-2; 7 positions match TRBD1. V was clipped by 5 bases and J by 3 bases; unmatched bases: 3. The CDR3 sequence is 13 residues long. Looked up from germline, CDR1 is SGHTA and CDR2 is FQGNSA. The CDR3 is CASSQTGDYGYTF. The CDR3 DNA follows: TGTGCCAGCAGCCAAACAGGGGACTATGGCTACACCTTC.

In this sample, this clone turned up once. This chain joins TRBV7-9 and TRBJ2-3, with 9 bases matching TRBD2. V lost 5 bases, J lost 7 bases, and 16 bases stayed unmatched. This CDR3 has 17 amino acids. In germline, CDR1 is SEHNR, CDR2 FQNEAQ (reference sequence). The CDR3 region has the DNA TGTGCCAGCAGCCAACTAGGGGGCAGCGGGGGGCAATATACGCAGTATTTT. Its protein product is CASSQLGGSGGQYTQYF.

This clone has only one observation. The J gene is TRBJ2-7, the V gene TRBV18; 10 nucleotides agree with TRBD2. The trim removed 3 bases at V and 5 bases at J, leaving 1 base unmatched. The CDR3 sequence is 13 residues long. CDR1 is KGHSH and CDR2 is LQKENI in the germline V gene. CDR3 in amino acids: CASSPGLANEQYF. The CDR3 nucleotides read TGTGCCAGCTCACCGGGACTAGCGAACGAGCAGTACTTC.

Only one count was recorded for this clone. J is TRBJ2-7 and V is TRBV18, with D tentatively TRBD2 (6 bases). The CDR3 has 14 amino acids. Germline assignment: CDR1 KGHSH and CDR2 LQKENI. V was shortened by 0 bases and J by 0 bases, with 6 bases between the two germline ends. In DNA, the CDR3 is TGTGCCAGCTCACCACCGACTAGCTCCTACGAGCAGTACTTC. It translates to CASSPPTSSYEQYF.

The CDR3 sequence is CASSQEKGVSVYNEQFF. The DNA for the CDR3 is TGCGCCAGCAGCCAAGAAAAAGGGGTTTCGGTCTACAATGAGCAGTTCTTC. V gene TRBV4-1 combines with J gene TRBJ2-1; TRBD1 is a possible D gene (5 bases). Germline-derived CDR1 and CDR2 are MGHRA and YSYEKL. V was cut by 0 bases and J by 3 bases, with 15 bases left in between. This CDR3 is built from 17 residues.

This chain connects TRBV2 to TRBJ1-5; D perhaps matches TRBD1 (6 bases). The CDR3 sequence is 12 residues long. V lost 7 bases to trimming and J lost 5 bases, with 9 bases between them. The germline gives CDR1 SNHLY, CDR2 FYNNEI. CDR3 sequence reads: CASNSGDQPQHF. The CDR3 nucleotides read TGTGCCAGCAACTCAGGGGATCAGCCCCAGCATTTT.

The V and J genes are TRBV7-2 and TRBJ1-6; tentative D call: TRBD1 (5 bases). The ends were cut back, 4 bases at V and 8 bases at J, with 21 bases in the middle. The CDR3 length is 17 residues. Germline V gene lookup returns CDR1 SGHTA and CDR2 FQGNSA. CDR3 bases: TGTGCCAGCAGCTCCCAGGGTATCCCATACCAACATTCACCCCTCCACTTT. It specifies CASSSQGIPYQHSPLHF.

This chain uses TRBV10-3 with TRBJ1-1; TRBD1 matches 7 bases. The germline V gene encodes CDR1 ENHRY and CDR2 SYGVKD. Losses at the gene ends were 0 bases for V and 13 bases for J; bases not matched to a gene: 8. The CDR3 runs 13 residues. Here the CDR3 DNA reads TGTGCCATCAGTGAGTCGTCGGGACAGAGTAATTTCTTT. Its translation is CAISESSGQSNFF.

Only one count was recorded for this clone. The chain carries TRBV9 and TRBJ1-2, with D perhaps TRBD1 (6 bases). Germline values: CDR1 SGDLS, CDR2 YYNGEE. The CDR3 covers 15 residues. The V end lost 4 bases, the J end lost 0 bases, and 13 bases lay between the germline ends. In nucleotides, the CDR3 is TGTGCCAGCAGCCCCCGACAGGACCCTAACTATGGCTACACCTTC. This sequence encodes CASSPRQDPNYGYTF.

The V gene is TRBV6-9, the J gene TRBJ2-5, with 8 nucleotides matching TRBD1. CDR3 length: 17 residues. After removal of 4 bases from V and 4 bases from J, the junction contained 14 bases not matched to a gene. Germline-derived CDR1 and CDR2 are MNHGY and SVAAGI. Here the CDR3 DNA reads TGTGCCAGCAGTTCCTGGAAGGACAGGGAGGAGGGAGAGACCCAGTACTTC. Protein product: CASSSWKDREEGETQYF.

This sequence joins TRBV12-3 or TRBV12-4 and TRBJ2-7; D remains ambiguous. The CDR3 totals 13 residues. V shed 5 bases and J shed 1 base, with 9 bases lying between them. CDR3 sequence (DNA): TGTGCCAGCAGTACAGTGACGTCCTACGAGCAGTACTTC. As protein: CASSTVTSYEQYF.

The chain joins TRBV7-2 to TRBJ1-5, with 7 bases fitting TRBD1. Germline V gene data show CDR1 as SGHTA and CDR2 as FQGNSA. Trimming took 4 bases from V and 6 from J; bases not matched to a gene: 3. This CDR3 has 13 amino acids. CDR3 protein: CASSSRQGQPQHF. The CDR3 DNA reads TGTGCCAGCAGCTCACGACAGGGTCAGCCCCAGCATTTT.

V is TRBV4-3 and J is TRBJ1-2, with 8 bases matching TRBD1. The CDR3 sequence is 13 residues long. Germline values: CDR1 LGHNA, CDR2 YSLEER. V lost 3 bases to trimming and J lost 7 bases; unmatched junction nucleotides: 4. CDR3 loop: CASSQDRDVGYTF. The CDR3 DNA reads TGCGCCAGCAGCCAGGACAGGGATGTTGGCTACACCTTC.

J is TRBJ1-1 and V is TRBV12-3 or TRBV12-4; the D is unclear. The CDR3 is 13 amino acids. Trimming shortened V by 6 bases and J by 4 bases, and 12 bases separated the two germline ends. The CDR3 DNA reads TGTGCCAGCAGGGGAGGTGGGATCACTGAAGCTTTCTTT. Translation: CASRGGGITEAFF.

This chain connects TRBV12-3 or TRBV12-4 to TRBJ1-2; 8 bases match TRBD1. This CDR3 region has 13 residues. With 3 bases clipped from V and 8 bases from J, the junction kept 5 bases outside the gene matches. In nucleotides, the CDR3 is TGTGCCAGCAGTTTCCAGGGGGCGGTGGGCTACACCTTC. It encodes CASSFQGAVGYTF.

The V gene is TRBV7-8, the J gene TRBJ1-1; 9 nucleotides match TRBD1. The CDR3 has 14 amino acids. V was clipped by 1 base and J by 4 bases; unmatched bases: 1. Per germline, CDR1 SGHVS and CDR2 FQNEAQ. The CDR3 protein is CASSLVQGATEAFF. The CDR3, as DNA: TGTGCCAGCAGCTTAGTACAGGGGGCCACTGAAGCTTTCTTT.

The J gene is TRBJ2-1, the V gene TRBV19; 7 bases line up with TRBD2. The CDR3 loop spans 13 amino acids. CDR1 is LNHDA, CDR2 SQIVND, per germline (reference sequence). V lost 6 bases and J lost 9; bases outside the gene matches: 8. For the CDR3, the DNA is TGTGCCAGTAGCTACACTAGCGTTAGTGAGCAGTTCTTC. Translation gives CASSYTSVSEQFF.

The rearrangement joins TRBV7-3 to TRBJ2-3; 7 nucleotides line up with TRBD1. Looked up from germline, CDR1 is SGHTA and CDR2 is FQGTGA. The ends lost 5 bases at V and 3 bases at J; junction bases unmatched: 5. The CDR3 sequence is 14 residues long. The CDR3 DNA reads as TGTGCCAGCAGCCAACGACAGGGTACAGATACGCAGTATTTT. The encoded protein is CASSQRQGTDTQYF.

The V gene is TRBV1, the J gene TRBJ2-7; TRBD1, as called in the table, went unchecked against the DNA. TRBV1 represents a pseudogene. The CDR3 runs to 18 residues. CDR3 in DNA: TGCACCAGCAAGCCACGAAGTTCCAGGACAGGGGCAAATTACGAGCAGTACTTC. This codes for CTSKPRSSRTGANYEQYF.

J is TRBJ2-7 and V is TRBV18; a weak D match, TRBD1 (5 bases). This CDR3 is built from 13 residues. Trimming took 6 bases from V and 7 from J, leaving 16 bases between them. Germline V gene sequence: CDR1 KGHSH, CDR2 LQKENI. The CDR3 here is CASSISTADEQYF. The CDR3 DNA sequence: TGTGCCAGCTCTATTTCGACAGCAGATGAGCAGTACTTC. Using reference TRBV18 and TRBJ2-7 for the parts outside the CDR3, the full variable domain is NAGVMQNPRHLVRRRGQEARLRCSPMKGHSHVYWYRQLPEEGLKFMVYLQKENIIDESGMPKERFSAEFPKEGPSILRIQQVVRGDSAAYFCASSISTADEQYFGPGTRLTVT.

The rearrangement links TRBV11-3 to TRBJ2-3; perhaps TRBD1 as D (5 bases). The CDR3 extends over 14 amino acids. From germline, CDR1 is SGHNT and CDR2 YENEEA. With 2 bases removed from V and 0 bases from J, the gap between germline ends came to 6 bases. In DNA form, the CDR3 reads TGTGCCAGCAGCTTATGGGGCAGCACAGATACGCAGTATTTT. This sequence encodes CASSLWGSTDTQYF.